The 30 T cell receptor beta chains below were found in one sample sequenced in a study of early T cells in non-severe SARS-CoV-2 infection. MiXCR, run by TCRdb on the 5' RACE reads, gives a single entry per CDR3 protein. The table includes some 82,000 distinct CDR3 sequences, more than 10% detected once. This specimen was whole blood, taken at baseline. These receptors were taken from an adult who was a healthcare worker with PCR-confirmed SARS-CoV-2 infection or an uninfected control (not recorded which).

This rearrangement joins TRBV6-1 to TRBJ2-6; 8 positions match TRBD2. With 0 bases clipped from V and 1 base from J, the junction kept 5 bases outside the gene matches. This CDR3 comprises 18 residues. The germline V gene has CDR1 MNHNS and CDR2 SASEGT. CDR3 sequence reads: CASSEAKGLASGANVLTF. CDR3 sequence (DNA): TGTGCCAGCAGTGAAGCTAAAGGACTAGCTTCTGGGGCCAACGTCCTGACTTTC.

This clonotype was seen a handful of times. This chain uses TRBV14 with TRBJ2-1; D is unresolved. Germline V lookup: CDR1 SGHDN, CDR2 FVKESK. V lost 11 bases, J lost 8 bases, and 13 bases lay in between. This CDR3 region has 11 residues. CDR3 protein: CAPSFDHEQFF. CDR3 DNA sequence: TGTGCCCCCTCTTTCGACCATGAGCAGTTCTTC.

The rearrangement links TRBV20-1 to TRBJ2-7; D not certain. CDR3 size: 13 residues. V was pared by 1 base and J by 2 bases, with 9 bases between. CDR1 and CDR2 (germline): DFQATT, SNEGSKA (reference sequence). The CDR3 loop is CSARGSDPYEQYF. The DNA for the CDR3 is TGCAGTGCTAGAGGTTCCGACCCCTACGAGCAGTACTTC.

This clonotype was found a few times. The rearrangement uses TRBV29-1 and TRBJ1-1; 8 nucleotides agree with TRBD1. Per germline, CDR1 SQVTM and CDR2 ANQGSEA. The CDR3 loop spans 13 amino acids. The junction had 7 bases not matched to a gene; V was cut back by 5 bases and J by 5 bases. The CDR3 loop reads CSVRAGGWTEAFF. The CDR3 bases are TGCAGCGTTCGGGCAGGGGGCTGGACTGAAGCTTTCTTT.

In this sample, this clonotype turned up a few times. The J gene is TRBJ2-5, the V gene TRBV11-2; 7 bases align to TRBD1. The CDR3 sequence is 11 residues long. V shed 4 bases and J 13 bases; nucleotides not matched to a gene: 6. The germline CDR1 and CDR2 sequences are SGHAT and FQNNGV. The CDR3 DNA is TGTGCCAGCAGCTCCGGACAGGCTCGGTACTTC. Amino acid sequence: CASSSGQARYF.

Only a few counts were recorded for this clonotype. V gene TRBV5-1 combines with J gene TRBJ2-2; D might be TRBD2 (5 bases). This CDR3 spans 15 amino acids. Germline loops: CDR1 SGHRS, CDR2 YFSETQ. Between the trimmed V and J ends, which lost 3 bases and 5 bases, there was a span of 14 bases. As DNA, the CDR3 is TGCGCCAGCAGCTCCGACGGAGGCCTGACCGGGGAGCTGTTTTTT. It translates to CASSSDGGLTGELFF.

This clonotype occurred many times. This chain connects TRBV11-2 to TRBJ2-7; the match to TRBD2 covers 14 bases. This CDR3 region has 20 residues. CDR1 SGHAT and CDR2 FQNNGV come from the germline V gene. Losses at the gene ends were 4 bases for V and 3 bases for J; bases not matched to a gene: 17. The CDR3 sequence: CASSSPQGLAGGGALYEQYF. The CDR3, as DNA: TGTGCCAGCAGCTCGCCACAAGGACTAGCGGGAGGAGGGGCCCTCTACGAGCAGTACTTC.

V usage is TRBV9 and J usage is TRBJ2-2; 10 bases are a match to TRBD2. The CDR3 is 18 amino acids. Germline V gene lookup returns CDR1 SGDLS and CDR2 YYNGEE. Losses at the gene ends were 0 bases for V and 3 bases for J; bases not matched to a gene: 8. CDR3 bases: TGTGCCAGCAGCGTAGTGCCTAGCGGGAGCAGTCACACCGGGGAGCTGTTTTTT. This sequence encodes CASSVVPSGSSHTGELFF.

This clonotype appeared a few times. V usage is TRBV2 and J usage is TRBJ2-7; D is uncertain. Germline V lookup: CDR1 SNHLY, CDR2 FYNNEI. CDR3 length equals 13 residues. The V end lost 4 bases, the J end lost 2 bases, and 9 bases lay between the germline ends. In DNA, the CDR3 is TGTGCCAGCAGTGCGGCGGACCCCTACGAGCAGTACTTC. Amino acid sequence: CASSAADPYEQYF.

There are a few counts of this clonotype. V usage is TRBV30 and J usage is TRBJ2-7; tentatively, D is TRBD1 (6 bases). The CDR3 spans 11 residues. The germline CDR1 and CDR2 sequences are GTSNPN and SVGIG (reference sequence). Trimming took 0 bases from V and 6 from J, leaving 6 bases between them. CDR3 DNA sequence: TGTGCCTGGAGTGTAGGGGGCGAGCAGTACTTC. It encodes CAWSVGGEQYF.

In this sample, this clonotype turned up a few times. The chain links TRBV5-1 to TRBJ1-3; D might be TRBD1 (5 bases). CDR3 length: 16 residues. V lost 4 bases and J 0 bases, leaving 14 bases between the germline ends. The germline V gene has CDR1 SGHRS and CDR2 YFSETQ. CDR3 nucleotides: TGCGCCAGCAGCGAGGACGGGGCGAGCTCTGGAAACACCATATATTTT. This gives the protein CASSEDGASSGNTIYF.

This chain uses TRBV6-1 with TRBJ2-3, with 7 nucleotides matching TRBD2. The V and J ends lost 6 bases and 0 bases, in that order; junction bases with no gene match: 6. CDR1 and CDR2 (germline): MNHNS, SASEGT. The CDR3 has 15 residues. The CDR3 nucleotides are TGTGCCAGCAGCCCCAGCGGGGCTAGCACAGATACGCAGTATTTT. It translates to CASSPSGASTDTQYF.

This clonotype showed up just a few times. The chain employs TRBV24-1 and TRBJ1-1, with 8 bases that match TRBD1. From germline, CDR1 is KGHDR and CDR2 SFDVKD. The CDR3 runs 14 residues. V lost 9 bases to trimming and J lost 11 bases; unmatched junction nucleotides: 16. The CDR3 is CATAEGAGGSVAFF. The CDR3, as DNA: TGTGCCACCGCAGAGGGGGCAGGGGGCTCGGTGGCTTTCTTT.

Only a few counts were recorded for this clonotype. This chain links TRBV7-9 with TRBJ2-3; 14 bases fit TRBD2. The CDR3 is 16 amino acids. V lost 3 bases to trimming and J lost 3 bases; unmatched junction nucleotides: 2. Germline CDR1 is SEHNR and CDR2 is FQNEAQ (reference sequence). The CDR3: CASSFRTSGRTDTQYF. The DNA for the CDR3 is TGTGCCAGCAGCTTCCGGACTAGCGGGAGGACAGATACGCAGTATTTT.

This clonotype occurred many times. The rearrangement uses TRBV10-3 and TRBJ2-5; D uncertain. Per germline, CDR1 ENHRY and CDR2 SYGVKD. This CDR3 comprises 11 residues. Trimming pared 5 bases from V and 0 bases from J, leaving 1 base between. The CDR3 spells CAISYQETQYF. In DNA, the CDR3 is TGTGCCATCAGTTACCAAGAGACCCAGTACTTC.

The sample holds a few counts of this clonotype. This sequence joins TRBV2 and TRBJ2-1; the D is unclear. CDR3 length equals 12 residues. Germline V lookup: CDR1 SNHLY, CDR2 FYNNEI. The V end was cut by 1 base, the J end by 9 bases, with 7 bases between. As DNA, the CDR3 is TGTGCCAGCAGTGAAGTAGGAAGTGAGCAGTTCTTC. This sequence encodes CASSEVGSEQFF.

This clonotype showed up just a few times. This chain joins TRBV9 and TRBJ2-2, with D unclear. The CDR3 sequence is 11 residues long. V lost 4 bases, J lost 2 bases, and 0 bases lay in between. The germline V gene encodes CDR1 SGDLS and CDR2 YYNGEE. The CDR3 coding sequence is TGTGCCAGCAGCAACACCGGGGAGCTGTTTTTT. Encoded protein: CASSNTGELFF.

At least ten counts were recorded for this clonotype. This chain links TRBV5-1 with TRBJ2-5; D remains ambiguous. CDR3 length: 12 amino acids. V was pared by 5 bases and J by 4 bases, with 9 bases between. Germline V gene sequence: CDR1 SGHRS, CDR2 YFSETQ. The CDR3 reads CASSSGRETQYF. CDR3 in DNA: TGCGCCAGCAGTTCCGGACGAGAGACCCAGTACTTC.

The sample holds a few counts of this clonotype. V and J are TRBV7-3 and TRBJ2-7; TRBD2 aligns across 11 bases. CDR3 length: 16 amino acids. Germline V gives CDR1 SGHTA, CDR2 FQGTGA. The V and J ends lost 5 bases and 3 bases, in that order; junction bases with no gene match: 9. CDR3 residues: CASSKTGTSGYYEQYF. The CDR3 bases are TGTGCCAGCAGCAAAACAGGGACTAGCGGATACTACGAGCAGTACTTC.

In this sample, this clonotype turned up many times. This chain connects TRBV20-1 to TRBJ2-3; TRBD1 matches 9 bases. V trimming: 3 bases; J trimming: 3 bases; junction bases outside the gene matches: 7. The CDR3 loop spans 15 amino acids. Looked up from germline, CDR1 is DFQATT and CDR2 is SNEGSKA (reference sequence). This CDR3 is CSASVGTGNTDTQYF. The CDR3 DNA reads as TGCAGTGCTAGCGTTGGGACAGGGAATACAGATACGCAGTATTTT.

The V call is TRBV14, the J call TRBJ2-3; a possible D gene is TRBD2 (6 bases). This CDR3 has 13 residues. The V and J ends lost 4 bases and 8 bases respectively, with 13 bases between them. Per the germline V gene, CDR1 is SGHDN and CDR2 is FVKESK. The CDR3 loop is CASSPLGTVTQYF. In DNA, the CDR3 is TGTGCCAGCAGCCCGCTCGGGACTGTTACGCAGTATTTT.

The V gene is TRBV29-1, the J gene TRBJ2-7; TRBD1 agrees at 9 bases. Looked up from germline, CDR1 is SQVTM and CDR2 is ANQGSEA. J lost 4 bases, V lost 6 bases, and 4 bases had no gene match. This CDR3 has 12 residues. CDR3 bases: TGCAGCGTACAGGGGGCGAGGTACGAGCAGTACTTC. Its protein is CSVQGARYEQYF.

The table lists this clonotype with many counts. The gene calls are TRBV24-1 and TRBJ2-4; a weak D match, TRBD1 (6 bases). Germline values: CDR1 KGHDR, CDR2 SFDVKD. The CDR3 is 15 residues long. Deletions cut 4 bases from V and 3 bases from J, with 12 bases between. CDR3 nucleotide sequence: TGTGCCACCAGTGAACCTACAGGGTTCAAAAACATTCAGTACTTC. This encodes CATSEPTGFKNIQYF.

This chain joins TRBV11-2 and TRBJ1-2; D ambiguous. V dropped 0 bases and J dropped 9 bases, with 14 bases sitting between them. CDR3 size: 14 residues. The germline V gene encodes CDR1 SGHAT and CDR2 FQNNGV. The CDR3 spells CASSLDPTAGSYTF. The CDR3 DNA reads as TGTGCCAGCAGCTTAGATCCGACGGCCGGGAGCTACACCTTC. The full variable domain, in which reference TRBV11-2 and TRBJ1-2 provide the parts outside the CDR3, is EAGVAQSPRYKIIEKRQSVAFWCNPISGHATLYWYQQILGQGPKLLIQFQNNGVVDDSQLPKDRFSAERLKGVDSTLKIQPAKLEDSAVYLCASSLDPTAGSYTFGSGTRLTVV.

This clonotype was seen repeatedly, ten times or more. The chain joins TRBV29-1 to TRBJ2-7, with 9 bases fitting TRBD2. Germline trimming cut 3 bases from V and 2 bases from J; bases unmatched to any gene: 8. CDR1 is SQVTM and CDR2 is ANQGSEA in the germline V gene. The CDR3 has 15 amino acids. In DNA, the CDR3 is TGCAGCGTTGATAACCCAAGCGGGGGGACCTACGAGCAGTACTTC. Its translation: CSVDNPSGGTYEQYF.

In its sample, this clonotype was seen a few times. V gene TRBV11-2 combines with J gene TRBJ2-2; tentative D call: TRBD2 (6 bases). Trimming shortened V by 11 bases and J by 6 bases, and 19 bases separated the two germline ends. The CDR3 covers 14 residues. Germline assignment: CDR1 SGHAT and CDR2 FQNNGV. Here the CDR3 reads CASRRGLRAGELFF. CDR3 DNA: TGTGCCTCACGAAGGGGACTCCGAGCCGGGGAGCTGTTTTTT. The variable domain in full, completed from reference TRBV11-2 and TRBJ2-2, reads EAGVAQSPRYKIIEKRQSVAFWCNPISGHATLYWYQQILGQGPKLLIQFQNNGVVDDSQLPKDRFSAERLKGVDSTLKIQPAKLEDSAVYLCASRRGLRAGELFFGEGSRLTVL.

The chain has TRBV20-1 and TRBJ2-7; 11 bases line up with TRBD1. The CDR3 runs to 14 residues. The ends lost 3 bases at V and 2 bases at J; junction bases unmatched: 3. CDR1 and CDR2 (germline): DFQATT, SNEGSKA (reference sequence). For the CDR3, the DNA is TGCAGTGCTAGTCTGGGACAGGGGGCCTACGAGCAGTACTTC. Translated, it gives CSASLGQGAYEQYF.

This clonotype was seen many times. The rearrangement links TRBV7-3 to TRBJ2-1; 7 bases line up with TRBD2. From germline, CDR1 is SGHTA and CDR2 FQGTGA. The CDR3 covers 15 residues. Germline trimming cut 5 bases from V and 3 bases from J; bases unmatched to any gene: 7. In nucleotides, the CDR3 is TGTGCCAGCAGCCCCCAGGGCGGGAGCTACAATGAGCAGTTCTTC. It specifies CASSPQGGSYNEQFF.

This clonotype was recorded only once. The chain carries TRBV4-1 and TRBJ1-1; no reliable D call. The CDR3 length is 14 residues. Germline V gene lookup returns CDR1 MGHRA and CDR2 YSYEKL. The V and J ends lost 0 bases and 7 bases respectively, with 12 bases between them. The CDR3 protein is CASSQDVGRVEAFF. The CDR3 nucleotides are TGCGCCAGCAGCCAAGATGTTGGGCGGGTTGAAGCTTTCTTT.

This clonotype was seen repeatedly, ten times or more. The chain links TRBV12-3 or TRBV12-4 to TRBJ2-3, with 9 bases fitting TRBD2. This CDR3 has 16 amino acids. V lost 3 bases to trimming and J lost 6 bases; unmatched junction nucleotides: 10. In DNA form, the CDR3 reads TGTGCCAGCAGTTTCGGCGGGGGGGGTTTTTCGGATACGCAGTATTTT. Its protein product is CASSFGGGGFSDTQYF.